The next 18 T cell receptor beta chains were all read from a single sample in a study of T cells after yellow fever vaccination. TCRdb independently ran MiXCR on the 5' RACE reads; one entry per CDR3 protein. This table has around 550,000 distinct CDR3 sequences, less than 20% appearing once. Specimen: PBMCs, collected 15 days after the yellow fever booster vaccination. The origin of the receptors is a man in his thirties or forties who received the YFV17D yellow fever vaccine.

In DNA form, the CDR3 reads TGCAGTGCCCCGCCGGGACAACCGAACACTGAAGCTTTCTTT. Translation gives CSAPPGQPNTEAFF. The genes are TRBV20-1 and TRBJ1-1, with a weak D call TRBD1 (6 bases). Germline loops: CDR1 DFQATT, CDR2 SNEGSKA (reference sequence). V dropped 6 bases and J dropped 1 base, with 15 bases sitting between them. The CDR3 is 14 residues long.

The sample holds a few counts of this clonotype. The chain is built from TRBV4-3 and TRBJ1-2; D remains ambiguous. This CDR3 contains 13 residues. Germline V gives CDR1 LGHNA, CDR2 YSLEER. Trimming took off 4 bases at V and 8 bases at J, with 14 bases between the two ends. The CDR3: CASSLTGRHGYTF. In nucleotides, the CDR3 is TGCGCCAGCAGCCTAACGGGAAGGCACGGCTACACCTTC.

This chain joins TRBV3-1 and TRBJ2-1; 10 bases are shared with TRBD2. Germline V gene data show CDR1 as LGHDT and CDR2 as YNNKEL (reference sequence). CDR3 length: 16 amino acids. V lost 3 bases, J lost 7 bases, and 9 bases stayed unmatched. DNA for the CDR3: TGTGCCAGCAGCCATCCCCCTAGCGGGAGTTTGAATGAGCAGTTCTTC. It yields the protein CASSHPPSGSLNEQFF.

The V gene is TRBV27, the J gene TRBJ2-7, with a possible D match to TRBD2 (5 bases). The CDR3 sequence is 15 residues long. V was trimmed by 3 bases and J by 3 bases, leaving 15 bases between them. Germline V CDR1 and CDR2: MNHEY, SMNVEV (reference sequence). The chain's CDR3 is CASSFGGSIGYEQYF. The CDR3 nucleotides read TGTGCCAGCAGTTTCGGTGGGAGCATAGGCTACGAGCAGTACTTC.

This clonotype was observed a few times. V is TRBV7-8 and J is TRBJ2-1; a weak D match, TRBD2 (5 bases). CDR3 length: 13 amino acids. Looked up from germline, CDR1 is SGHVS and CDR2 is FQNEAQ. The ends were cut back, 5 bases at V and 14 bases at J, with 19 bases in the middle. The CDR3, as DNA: TGTGCCAGCAGCCTCCTCCTAGACCCGCGGGAGTTCTTC. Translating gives CASSLLLDPREFF.

The CDR3 is CASSKYELNTEAFF. CDR3 sequence (DNA): TGTGCCAGCTCAAAGTATGAGTTGAACACTGAAGCTTTCTTT. The chain links TRBV18 to TRBJ1-1, with D uncertain. V was cut by 5 bases and J by 0 bases, with 10 bases left in between. This CDR3 has 14 amino acids. Germline V gene data show CDR1 as KGHSH and CDR2 as LQKENI. The entire variable domain, with the rest obtained from reference TRBV18 and TRBJ1-1, is as follows: NAGVMQNPRHLVRRRGQEARLRCSPMKGHSHVYWYRQLPEEGLKFMVYLQKENIIDESGMPKERFSAEFPKEGPSILRIQQVVRGDSAAYFCASSKYELNTEAFFGQGTRLTVV.

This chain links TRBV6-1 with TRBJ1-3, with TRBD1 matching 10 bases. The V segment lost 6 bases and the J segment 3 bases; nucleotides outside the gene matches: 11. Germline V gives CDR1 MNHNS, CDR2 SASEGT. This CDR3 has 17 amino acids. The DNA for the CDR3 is TGTGCCAGCAGGATGGGACAGGGGTCTCTCCTTGGAAACACCATATATTTT. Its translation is CASRMGQGSLLGNTIYF.

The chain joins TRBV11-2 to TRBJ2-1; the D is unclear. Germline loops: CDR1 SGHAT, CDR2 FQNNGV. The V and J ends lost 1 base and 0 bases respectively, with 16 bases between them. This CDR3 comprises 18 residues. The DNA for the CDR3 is TGTGCCAGCAGCTTAGTCCCTACAAACGGAATCTCCTACAATGAGCAGTTCTTC. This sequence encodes CASSLVPTNGISYNEQFF.

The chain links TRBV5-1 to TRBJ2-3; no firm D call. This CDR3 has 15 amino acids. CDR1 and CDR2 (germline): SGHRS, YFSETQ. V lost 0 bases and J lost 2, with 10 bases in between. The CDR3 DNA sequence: TGCGCCAGCAGCTTGGGAAAGAGGATCACAGATACGCAGTATTTT. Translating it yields CASSLGKRITDTQYF.

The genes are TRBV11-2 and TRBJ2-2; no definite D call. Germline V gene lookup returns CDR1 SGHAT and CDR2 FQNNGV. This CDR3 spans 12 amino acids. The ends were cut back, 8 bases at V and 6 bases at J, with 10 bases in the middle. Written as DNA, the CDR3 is TGTGCCAGCTCTAAAATCCCCGGGGAGCTGTTTTTT. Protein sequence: CASSKIPGELFF.

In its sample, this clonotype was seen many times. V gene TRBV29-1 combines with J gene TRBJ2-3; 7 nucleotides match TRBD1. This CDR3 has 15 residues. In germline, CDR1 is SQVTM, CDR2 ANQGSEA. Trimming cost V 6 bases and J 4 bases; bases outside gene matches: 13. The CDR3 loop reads CSVAQTGNPPDTQYF. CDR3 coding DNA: TGCAGCGTCGCCCAGACAGGGAATCCCCCAGATACGCAGTATTTT.

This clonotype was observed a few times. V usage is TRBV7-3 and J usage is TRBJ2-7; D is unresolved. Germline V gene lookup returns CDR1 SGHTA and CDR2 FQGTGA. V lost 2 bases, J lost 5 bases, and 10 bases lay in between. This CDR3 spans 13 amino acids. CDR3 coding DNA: TGTGCCAGCAGCTTAGGCCCAATGGACGAGCAGTACTTC. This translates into CASSLGPMDEQYF.

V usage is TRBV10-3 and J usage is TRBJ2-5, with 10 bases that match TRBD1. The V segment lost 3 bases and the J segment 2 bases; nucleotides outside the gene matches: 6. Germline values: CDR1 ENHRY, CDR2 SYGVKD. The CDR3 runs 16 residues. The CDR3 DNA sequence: TGTGCCATCAGTGAACCGGGACAGGGGATTCAAGAGACCCAGTACTTC. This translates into CAISEPGQGIQETQYF.

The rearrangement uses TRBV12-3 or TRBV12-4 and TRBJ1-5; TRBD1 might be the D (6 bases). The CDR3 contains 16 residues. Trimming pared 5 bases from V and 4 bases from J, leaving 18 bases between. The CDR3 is CASSPRGGDRNQPQHF. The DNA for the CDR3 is TGTGCCAGCAGTCCCCGAGGGGGGGATAGGAATCAGCCCCAGCATTTT.

DNA of the CDR3: TGTGCCAGCAGTCTTCAGGAGGATACGCAGTATTTT. Protein: CASSLQEDTQYF. The genes are TRBV12-3 or TRBV12-4 and TRBJ2-3; the D is unclear. The CDR3 loop spans 12 amino acids. V lost 5 bases and J 6 bases, leaving 9 bases between the germline ends.

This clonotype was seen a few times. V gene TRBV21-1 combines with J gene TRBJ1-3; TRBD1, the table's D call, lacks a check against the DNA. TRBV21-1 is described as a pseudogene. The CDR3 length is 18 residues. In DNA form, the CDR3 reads TGTGCCAGCAGCGCCAAAAGGGGGACAGGGCACTCTGGAAACACCATATATTTT. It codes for CASSAKRGTGHSGNTIYF.

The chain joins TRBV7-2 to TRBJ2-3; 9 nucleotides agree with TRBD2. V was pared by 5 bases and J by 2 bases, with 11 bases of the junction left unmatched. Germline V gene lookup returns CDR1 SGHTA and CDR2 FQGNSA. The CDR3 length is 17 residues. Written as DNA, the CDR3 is TGTGCCAGCAGCCCAACGAAACTAGCGGGCACCACAGATACGCAGTATTTT. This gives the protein CASSPTKLAGTTDTQYF. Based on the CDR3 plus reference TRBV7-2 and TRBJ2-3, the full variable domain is GAGVSQSPSNKVTEKGKDVELRCDPISGHTALYWYRQSLGQGLEFLIYFQGNSAPDKSGLPSDRFSAERTGGSVSTLTIQRTQQEDSAVYLCASSPTKLAGTTDTQYFGPGTRLTVL.

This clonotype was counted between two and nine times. The CDR3 nucleotides are TGCAGTGCGGTCAGCCAAGGAGTTGGCTACACCTTC. Its protein product is CSAVSQGVGYTF. The V gene is TRBV20-1, the J gene TRBJ1-2; no clear D gene. The germline gives CDR1 DFQATT, CDR2 SNEGSKA (reference sequence). Between the trimmed V and J ends, which lost 6 bases and 7 bases, there was a span of 15 bases. This CDR3 has 12 residues.